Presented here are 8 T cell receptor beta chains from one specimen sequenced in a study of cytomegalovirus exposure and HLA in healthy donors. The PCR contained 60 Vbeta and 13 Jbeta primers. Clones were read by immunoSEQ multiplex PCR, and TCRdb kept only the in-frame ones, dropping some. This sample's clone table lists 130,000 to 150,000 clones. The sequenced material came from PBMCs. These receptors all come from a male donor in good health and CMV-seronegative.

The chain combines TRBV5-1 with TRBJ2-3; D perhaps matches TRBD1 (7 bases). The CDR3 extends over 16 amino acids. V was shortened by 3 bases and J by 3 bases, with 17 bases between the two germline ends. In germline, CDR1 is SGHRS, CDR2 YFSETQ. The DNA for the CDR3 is TGCGCCAGCAGCTGGACCCCAGGGGGGAGGACAGATACGCAGTATTTT. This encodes CASSWTPGGRTDTQYF.

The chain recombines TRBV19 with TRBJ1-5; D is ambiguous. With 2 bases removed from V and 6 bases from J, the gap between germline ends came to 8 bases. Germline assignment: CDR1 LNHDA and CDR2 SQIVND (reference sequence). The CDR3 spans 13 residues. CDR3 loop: CASSIMGGQPQHF. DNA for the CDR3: TGTGCCAGTAGTATAATGGGAGGTCAGCCCCAGCATTTT.

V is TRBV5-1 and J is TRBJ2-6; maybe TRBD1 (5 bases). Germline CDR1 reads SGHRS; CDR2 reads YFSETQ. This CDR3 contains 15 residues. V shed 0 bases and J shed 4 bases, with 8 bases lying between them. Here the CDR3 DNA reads TGCGCCAGCAGCTTGGTAGGGGTAGGGGCCAACGTCCTGACTTTC. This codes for CASSLVGVGANVLTF. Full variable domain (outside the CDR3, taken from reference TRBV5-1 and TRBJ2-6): KAGVTQTPRYLIKTRGQQVTLSCSPISGHRSVSWYQQTPGQGLQFLFEYFSETQRNKGNFPGRFSGRQFSNSRSEMNVSTLELGDSALYLCASSLVGVGANVLTFGAGSRLTVL.

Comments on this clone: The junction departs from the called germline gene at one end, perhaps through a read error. The CDR3 sequence is CASSLLRGQSF. Written as DNA, the CDR3 is TGTGCCAGCAGTTTATTACGGGGACAGTCCTTT. This chain links TRBV28 with TRBJ1-1; 7 bases agree with TRBD1. The CDR3 runs 11 residues. Germline V gene sequence: CDR1 MDHEN, CDR2 SYDVKM.

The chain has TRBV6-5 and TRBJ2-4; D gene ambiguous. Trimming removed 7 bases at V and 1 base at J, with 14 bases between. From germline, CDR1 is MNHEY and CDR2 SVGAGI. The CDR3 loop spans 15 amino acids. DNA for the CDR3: TGTGCCAGCACCAACACGGTCAGGGCCAAAAACATTCAGTACTTC. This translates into CASTNTVRAKNIQYF.

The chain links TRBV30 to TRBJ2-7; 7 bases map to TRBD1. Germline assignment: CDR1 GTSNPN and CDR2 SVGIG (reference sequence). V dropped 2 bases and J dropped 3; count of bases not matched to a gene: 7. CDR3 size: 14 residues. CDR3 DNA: TGTGCCTGGAGTCGATTGACAGGGAGCTACGAGCAGTACTTC. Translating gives CAWSRLTGSYEQYF. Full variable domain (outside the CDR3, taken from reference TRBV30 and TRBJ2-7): SQTIHQWPATLVQPVGSPLSLECTVEGTSNPNLYWYRQAAGRGLQLLFYSVGIGQISSEVPQNLSASRPQDRQFILSSKKLLLSDSGFYLCAWSRLTGSYEQYFGPGTRLTVT.

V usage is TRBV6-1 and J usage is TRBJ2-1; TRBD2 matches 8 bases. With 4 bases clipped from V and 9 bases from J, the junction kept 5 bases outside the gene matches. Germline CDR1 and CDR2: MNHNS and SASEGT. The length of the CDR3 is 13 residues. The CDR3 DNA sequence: TGTGCCAGCAGTGGTTATGCGGGAGGTGAGCAGTTCTTC. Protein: CASSGYAGGEQFF.

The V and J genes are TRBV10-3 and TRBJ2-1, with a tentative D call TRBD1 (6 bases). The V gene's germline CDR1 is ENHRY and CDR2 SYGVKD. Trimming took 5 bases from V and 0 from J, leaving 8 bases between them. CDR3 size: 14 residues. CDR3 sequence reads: CAISSTGSYNEQFF. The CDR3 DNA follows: TGTGCCATCAGTTCGACAGGCTCCTACAATGAGCAGTTCTTC.